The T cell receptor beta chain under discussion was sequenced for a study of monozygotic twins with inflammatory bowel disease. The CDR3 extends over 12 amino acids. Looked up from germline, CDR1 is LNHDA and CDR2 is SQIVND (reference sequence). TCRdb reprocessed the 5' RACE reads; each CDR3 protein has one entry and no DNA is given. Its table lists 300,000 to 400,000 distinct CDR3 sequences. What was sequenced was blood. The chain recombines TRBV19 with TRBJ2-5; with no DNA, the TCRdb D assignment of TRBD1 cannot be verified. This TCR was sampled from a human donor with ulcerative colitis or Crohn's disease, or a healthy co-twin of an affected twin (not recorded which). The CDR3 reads CASSNRRETQYF.